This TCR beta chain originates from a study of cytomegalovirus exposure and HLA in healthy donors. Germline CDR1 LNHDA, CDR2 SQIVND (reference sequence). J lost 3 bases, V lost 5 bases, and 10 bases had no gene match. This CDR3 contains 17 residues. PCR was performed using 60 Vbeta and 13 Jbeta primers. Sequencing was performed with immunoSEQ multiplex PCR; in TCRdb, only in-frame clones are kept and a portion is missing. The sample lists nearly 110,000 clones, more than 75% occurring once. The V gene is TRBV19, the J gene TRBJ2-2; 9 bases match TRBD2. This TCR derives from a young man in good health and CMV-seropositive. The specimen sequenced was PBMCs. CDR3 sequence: CASSFPSGDRDTGELFF. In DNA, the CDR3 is TGTGCCAGTAGTTTCCCTAGCGGGGACCGGGACACCGGGGAGCTGTTTTTT.